Each of the 31 T cell receptor beta chains below was sequenced from the same sample in a study of blood T cell repertoires in COVID-19. Sequencing used immunoSEQ multiplex PCR; TCRdb keeps in-frame clones, though not all of them. The repertoire includes over 150,000 clones, around 87% of them detected once, and 2.5% to 3.5% sits in the top ten. Input material: peripheral blood. Receptor source: a man aged 40-55 years with active or convalescent COVID-19.

This clone was seen only a few times. This chain uses TRBV3-1 (or the pseudogene TRBV3-2) with TRBJ1-1, with D uncertain. Trimming shortened V by 0 bases and J by 10 bases, and 9 bases separated the two germline ends. Per the germline V gene, CDR1 is LGHDT and CDR2 is YNNKEL (reference sequence). The CDR3 contains 12 residues. CDR3 loop: CASSQDWLGAFF. In DNA form, the CDR3 reads TGTGCCAGCAGCCAAGATTGGCTAGGAGCTTTCTTT.

This clone was seen a few times. This rearrangement joins TRBV3-1 (or the pseudogene TRBV3-2) to TRBJ2-7; the match to TRBD1 covers 8 bases. Unmatched junction bases numbered 16, after V lost 4 bases and J lost 2 bases. This CDR3 has 18 residues. Germline V gene sequence: CDR1 LGHDT, CDR2 YNNKEL (reference sequence). The CDR3 region is CASSLTIMDRDFTYEQYF. In nucleotides, the CDR3 is TGTGCCAGCAGCCTTACCATTATGGACAGGGACTTTACCTACGAGCAGTACTTC.

This rearrangement joins TRBV28 to TRBJ2-7; the D gene is possibly TRBD2 (6 bases). V was shortened by 3 bases and J by 5 bases, with 11 bases between the two germline ends. The CDR3 has 13 residues. Germline loops: CDR1 MDHEN, CDR2 SYDVKM. CDR3 sequence (DNA): TGTGCCAGCAGTTTCGGAGGGTGGGACGAGCAGTACTTC. Protein product: CASSFGGWDEQYF. Complete variable domain (other parts from reference TRBV28 and TRBJ2-7): DVKVTQSSRYLVKRTGEKVFLECVQDMDHENMFWYRQDPGLGLRLIYFSYDVKMKEKGDIPEGYSVSREKKERFSLILESASTNQTSMYLCASSFGGWDEQYFGPGTRLTVT.

The J gene is TRBJ2-7, the V gene TRBV19; TRBD2 might be the D (6 bases). This CDR3 is built from 14 residues. Germline assignment: CDR1 LNHDA and CDR2 SQIVND (reference sequence). Trimming stripped 4 bases from V and 2 bases from J, with 12 bases between. The DNA of the CDR3 is TGTGCCAGTAGTAGGAGGGGCGGGGCCTACGAGCAGTACTTC. Its protein is CASSRRGGAYEQYF.

Remarks on this clone: This same CDR3 is encoded by further DNA sequences in the sample. The genes are TRBV18 and TRBJ2-1, with 8 bases fitting TRBD2. V dropped 3 bases and J dropped 6; count of bases not matched to a gene: 4. The CDR3 has 14 residues. Germline V CDR1 and CDR2: KGHSH, LQKENI. The DNA of the CDR3 is TGTGCCAGCTCACCGGGACTAGGTAGCAATGAGCAGTTCTTC. Its translation: CASSPGLGSNEQFF.

The chain recombines TRBV5-1 with TRBJ1-2; D unresolved. From germline, CDR1 is SGHRS and CDR2 YFSETQ. Trimming removed 4 bases from V and 8 bases from J, with 15 bases in between. CDR3 size: 13 residues. Here the CDR3 reads CASSDDRAGGYTF. CDR3 sequence (DNA): TGCGCCAGCAGCGATGACCGGGCGGGGGGCTACACCTTC.

This rearrangement joins TRBV13 to TRBJ2-5, with TRBD2 matching 10 bases. The CDR3 spans 16 residues. J lost 3 bases, V lost 5 bases, and 9 bases had no gene match. The V gene's germline CDR1 is PRHDT and CDR2 FYEKMQ (reference sequence). CDR3 bases: TGTGCCAGCAGCCTTGGGACTAGCGTCTCGGAAGAGACCCAGTACTTC. This codes for CASSLGTSVSEETQYF. The whole variable domain, filled in from reference TRBV13 and TRBJ2-5, reads AAGVIQSPRHLIKEKRETATLKCYPIPRHDTVYWYQQGPGQDPQFLISFYEKMQSDKGSIPDRFSAQQFSDYHSELNMSSLELGDSALYFCASSLGTSVSEETQYFGPGTRLLVL.

This chain joins TRBV6-2 or TRBV6-3 and TRBJ2-4; TRBD2 might be the D (6 bases). V was clipped by 5 bases and J by 3 bases, with 14 bases between them. CDR3 length: 15 amino acids. Germline values: CDR1 MNHEY, CDR2 SVGEGT. CDR3 DNA sequence: TGTGCCAGCAGTCGGAGGGGCGACAGCAAAAACATTCAGTACTTC. This codes for CASSRRGDSKNIQYF.

The chain carries TRBV12-3 or TRBV12-4 and TRBJ2-7; unclear D gene. Trimming removed 6 bases at V and 0 bases at J, with 6 bases between. The CDR3 has 12 residues. CDR3 residues: CASRPSSYEQYF. The CDR3 DNA is TGTGCCAGCAGACCCAGCTCCTACGAGCAGTACTTC.

V usage is TRBV28 and J usage is TRBJ2-7, with 9 bases matching TRBD1. The germline gives CDR1 MDHEN, CDR2 SYDVKM. CDR3 length: 14 amino acids. V was clipped by 5 bases and J by 3 bases; unmatched bases: 5. This chain's CDR3 is CASSEPGQGYEQYF. The CDR3 DNA follows: TGTGCCAGCAGTGAACCGGGACAGGGCTACGAGCAGTACTTC.

The V and J genes are TRBV24-1 and TRBJ1-2; the D gene is possibly TRBD1 (6 bases). The CDR3 has 13 residues. V was pared by 6 bases and J by 8 bases, with 15 bases between. CDR1 KGHDR and CDR2 SFDVKD come from the germline V gene. CDR3 DNA: TGTGCCACCAGTCTTTCGGGGACAAAAGGCTACACCTTC. Translating gives CATSLSGTKGYTF.

This clone showed up just a few times. This chain connects TRBV5-8 to TRBJ2-7, with 9 positions matching TRBD2. Germline loops: CDR1 SGHTS, CDR2 YDEGEE. This CDR3 is built from 16 residues. Trimming took 1 base from V and 3 from J; bases not matched to a gene: 8. The CDR3: CASSLQVGTSIYEQYF. The CDR3 DNA sequence: TGTGCCAGCAGCTTGCAGGTCGGGACTAGCATCTACGAGCAGTACTTC.

This chain joins TRBV30 and TRBJ1-1; D possibly corresponds to TRBD1 (5 bases). This CDR3 has 15 residues. The germline CDR1 and CDR2 sequences are GTSNPN and SVGIG (reference sequence). V lost 5 bases and J lost 4, with 20 bases in between. As DNA, the CDR3 is TGTGCCTGGGGCTGGGGCAAGATCCAGGGCACTGAAGCTTTCTTT. Amino acid sequence: CAWGWGKIQGTEAFF.

The V and J genes are TRBV18 and TRBJ1-1, with 8 nucleotides matching TRBD1. Losses at the gene ends were 6 bases for V and 5 bases for J; bases not matched to a gene: 8. In germline, CDR1 is KGHSH, CDR2 LQKENI. The CDR3 length is 14 residues. CDR3 residues: CASSFQGASTEAFF. In nucleotides, the CDR3 is TGTGCCAGCTCGTTTCAGGGGGCGAGTACTGAAGCTTTCTTT. Full variable domain (outside the CDR3, taken from reference TRBV18 and TRBJ1-1): NAGVMQNPRHLVRRRGQEARLRCSPMKGHSHVYWYRQLPEEGLKFMVYLQKENIIDESGMPKERFSAEFPKEGPSILRIQQVVRGDSAAYFCASSFQGASTEAFFGQGTRLTVV.

This clone was seen a single time. The chain couples TRBV5-4 to TRBJ2-3, with 10 bases matching TRBD2. J was trimmed by 1 base and V by 1 base; bases with no gene match: 9. The CDR3 totals 18 residues. Germline V gene sequence: CDR1 SGHNT, CDR2 YYREEE (reference sequence). The CDR3 is CASSLPSGGQPGTDTQYF. The CDR3 DNA reads TGTGCCAGCAGCTTGCCTAGCGGGGGCCAACCTGGCACAGATACGCAGTATTTT.

The chain joins TRBV29-1 to TRBJ1-2; a weak D match, TRBD1 (6 bases). CDR1 and CDR2 (germline): SQVTM, ANQGSEA. The CDR3 loop spans 15 amino acids. Trimming took off 6 bases at V and 6 bases at J, with 23 bases between the two ends. The CDR3 sequence: CSVPPITGTRDGYTF. The CDR3 DNA reads TGCAGCGTCCCACCCATAACAGGGACCCGGGATGGCTACACCTTC.

In this sample, this clone turned up a few times. The chain joins TRBV15 to TRBJ1-6; 9 nucleotides line up with TRBD1. V shed 4 bases and J 7 bases; nucleotides not matched to a gene: 5. In germline, CDR1 is LNHNV, CDR2 YYDKDF (reference sequence). CDR3 length equals 15 residues. The chain's CDR3 is CATSKGTGTNSPLHF. CDR3 DNA: TGTGCCACCAGCAAAGGGACAGGGACGAATTCACCCCTCCACTTT. The whole variable domain, remainder taken from reference TRBV15 and TRBJ1-6, is DAMVIQNPRYQVTQFGKPVTLSCSQTLNHNVMYWYQQKSSQAPKLLFHYYDKDFNNEADTPDNFQSRRPNTSFCFLDIRSPGLGDTAMYLCATSKGTGTNSPLHFGNGTRLTVT.

The chain carries TRBV7-2 and TRBJ1-4; tentatively, D is TRBD1 (5 bases). This CDR3 comprises 15 residues. Trimming pared 5 bases from V and 4 bases from J, leaving 14 bases between. Per germline, CDR1 SGHTA and CDR2 FQGNSA. CDR3 in DNA: TGTGCCAGCAGCCGGCAGGGCGGGGTTAATGAAAAACTGTTTTTT. This translates into CASSRQGGVNEKLFF.

Here the CDR3 DNA reads TGTGCCAGCAGCGTCGGGGGGGCCAATGAGCAGTTCTTC. Its protein product is CASSVGGANEQFF. The chain joins TRBV9 to TRBJ2-1; 8 positions agree with TRBD2. The ends lost 2 bases at V and 6 bases at J; junction bases unmatched: 1. This CDR3 has 13 amino acids. CDR1 and CDR2 (germline): SGDLS, YYNGEE.

The J gene is TRBJ2-5, the V gene TRBV7-6; 10 bases line up with TRBD2. The germline gives CDR1 SGHVS, CDR2 FNYEAQ. Trimming took 1 base from V and 0 from J; bases not matched to a gene: 14. CDR3 length: 20 residues. CDR3 residues: CASSLVFPLAGDAYQETQYF. CDR3 DNA sequence: TGTGCCAGCAGCTTAGTTTTTCCTCTAGCGGGGGACGCGTACCAAGAGACCCAGTACTTC. Full variable domain (remainder filled in from reference TRBV7-6 and TRBJ2-5): GAGVSQSPRYKVTKRGQDVALRCDPISGHVSLYWYRQALGQGPEFLTYFNYEAQQDKSGLPNDRFSAERPEGSISTLTIQRTEQRDSAMYRCASSLVFPLAGDAYQETQYFGPGTRLLVL.

This chain connects TRBV5-1 to TRBJ1-1; D is undetermined. Trimming removed 0 bases at V and 4 bases at J, with 13 bases between. The germline gives CDR1 SGHRS, CDR2 YFSETQ. This CDR3 spans 15 amino acids. CDR3: CASSLAEFRGTEAFF. The CDR3 DNA is TGCGCCAGCAGCTTGGCCGAGTTCCGGGGCACTGAAGCTTTCTTT.

This clone appeared once. The rearrangement uses TRBV29-1 and TRBJ2-7; 7 bases are shared with TRBD2. Trimming cost V 4 bases and J 3 bases; bases outside gene matches: 6. Germline CDR1 reads SQVTM; CDR2 reads ANQGSEA. This CDR3 region has 13 residues. The CDR3 nucleotides are TGCAGCGTTGTAGCGAGCGGGGTCTACGAGCAGTACTTC. This encodes CSVVASGVYEQYF.

This rearrangement joins TRBV6-1 to TRBJ2-7; D remains unclear. The CDR3 is 12 residues long. Germline loops: CDR1 MNHNS, CDR2 SASEGT. V dropped 1 base and J dropped 2 bases, with 3 bases sitting between them. CDR3 amino acids: CASSEDTYEQYF. In DNA form, the CDR3 reads TGTGCCAGCAGTGAAGACACCTACGAGCAGTACTTC.

V and J are TRBV12-3 or TRBV12-4 and TRBJ2-7; D perhaps matches TRBD2 (5 bases). V was pared by 6 bases and J by 12 bases, with 18 bases between. This CDR3 comprises 12 residues. In DNA, the CDR3 is TGTGCCAGCAGCCTCTCACCGGACTCGGGGTACTTC. Its translation is CASSLSPDSGYF.

The chain combines TRBV5-1 with TRBJ1-3, with TRBD1 as a possible D gene (5 bases). The germline V gene encodes CDR1 SGHRS and CDR2 YFSETQ. V lost 2 bases and J 4 bases, leaving 10 bases between the germline ends. The CDR3 extends over 14 amino acids. The DNA for the CDR3 is TGCGCCAGCAGCTTAGGGGCCTACGGAAACACCATATATTTT. This encodes CASSLGAYGNTIYF.

About this clone: The junction differs from germline at one of its ends, possibly a read error. The V and J genes are TRBV7-7 and TRBJ2-2; 13 bases are shared with TRBD2. This CDR3 has 20 residues. Germline V gives CDR1 SSHAT, CDR2 FNYEAQ (reference sequence). CDR3 DNA sequence: TGTGCTAGCAGCCCACGCCCGGGACTAGCGGGGCGCGGGGGCACCGGGGAGCTGTTTTTT. It encodes CASSPRPGLAGRGGTGELFF.

This clone is a singleton in its sample. Other DNA sequences in this specimen translate into the identical CDR3. The chain has TRBV28 and TRBJ1-2, with TRBD1 as a possible D gene (6 bases). Germline values: CDR1 MDHEN, CDR2 SYDVKM. The length of the CDR3 is 12 residues. V lost 8 bases and J 1 base, leaving 8 bases between the germline ends. The CDR3 spells CASRTVNYGYTF. CDR3 nucleotides: TGTGCCAGCCGGACAGTTAACTATGGCTACACCTTC.

In DNA, the CDR3 is TGTGCCAGCAGGGGATCAGGGTTTGAAAAACTGTTTTTT. Encoded protein: CASRGSGFEKLFF. The chain is built from TRBV2 and TRBJ1-4, with D possibly TRBD1 on 5 matching bases. The CDR3 totals 13 residues. Germline CDR1 is SNHLY and CDR2 is FYNNEI. V dropped 6 bases and J dropped 7 bases, with 12 bases sitting between them. Full variable domain (missing parts from reference TRBV2 and TRBJ1-4): EPEVTQTPSHQVTQMGQEVILRCVPISNHLYFYWYRQILGQKVEFLVSFYNNEISEKSEIFDDQFSVERPDGSNFTLKIRSTKLEDSAMYFCASRGSGFEKLFFGSGTQLSVL.

This chain uses TRBV2 with TRBJ1-4; the D is unclear. Deletions cut 11 bases from V and 7 bases from J, with 17 bases between. The CDR3 is 13 amino acids. Germline values: CDR1 SNHLY, CDR2 FYNNEI. This CDR3 reads CAGGSRRGEKLFF. In nucleotides, the CDR3 is TGTGCCGGTGGGTCTCGGCGGGGTGAAAAACTGTTTTTT.

Only one count was recorded for this clone. The gene calls are TRBV3-1 (or the pseudogene TRBV3-2) and TRBJ2-1; D perhaps matches TRBD2 (6 bases). Per germline, CDR1 LGHDT and CDR2 YNNKEL (reference sequence). This CDR3 is 12 amino acids long. Trimming shortened V by 1 base and J by 10 bases, and 8 bases separated the two germline ends. The CDR3 nucleotides read TGTGCCAGCAGCCAAGCTCGGGGGGAGCAGTTCTTC. Its protein product is CASSQARGEQFF.

The gene calls are TRBV7-2 and TRBJ2-2, with D perhaps TRBD1 (6 bases). The CDR3 sequence is 13 residues long. The germline V gene has CDR1 SGHTA and CDR2 FQGNSA. V dropped 5 bases and J dropped 5 bases, with 9 bases sitting between them. CDR3: CASSPQGTGELFF. The CDR3 coding sequence is TGTGCCAGCAGCCCACAGGGTACCGGGGAGCTGTTTTTT.